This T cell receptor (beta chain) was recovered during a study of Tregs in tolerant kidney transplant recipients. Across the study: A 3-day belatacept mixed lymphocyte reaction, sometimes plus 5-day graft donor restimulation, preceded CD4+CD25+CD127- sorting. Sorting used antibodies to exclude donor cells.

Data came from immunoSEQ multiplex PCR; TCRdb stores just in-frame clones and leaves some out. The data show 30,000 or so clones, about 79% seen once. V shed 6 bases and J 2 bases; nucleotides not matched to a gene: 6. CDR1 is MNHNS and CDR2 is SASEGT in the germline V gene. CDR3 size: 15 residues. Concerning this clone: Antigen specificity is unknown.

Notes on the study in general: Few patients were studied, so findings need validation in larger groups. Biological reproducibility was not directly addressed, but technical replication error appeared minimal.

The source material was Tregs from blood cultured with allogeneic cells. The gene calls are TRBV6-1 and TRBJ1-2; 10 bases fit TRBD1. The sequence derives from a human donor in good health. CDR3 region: CASSPRTGGNYGYTF. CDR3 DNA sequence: TGTGCCAGCAGCCCCAGGACAGGGGGGAACTATGGCTACACCTTC.